What follows is one TCR beta chain and its context. The antigen remains undetermined. The V gene lost 1 base and the J gene lost 8 bases, with 17 bases spanning the gap. The CDR3 spans 15 residues. CDR1 is SGHTA and CDR2 is FQGNSA in the germline V gene. Only in-frame clones appear in the TCRdb table, and some are missing; sequencing was by immunoSEQ multiplex PCR. The table includes about 67,000 clones, 80% detected once. This entry comes from a study of OX40 agonist ivuxolimab in advanced cancers. About the research overall: Hepatocellular carcinoma, melanoma, renal cell or head and neck cancer was diagnosed in the dose-escalation patients.

Study findings and constraints: Clonal expansion by week 6 occurred in CD4+ and CD8+ blood T cells (at 0.1 to 3.0 mg/kg).

This chain links TRBV7-2 with TRBJ1-2; D is unresolved. The source of this sequence is an adult with an advanced solid tumor such as melanoma, head and neck, liver or kidney cancer. This material consisted of CD4+ or CD8+ T cells sorted from blood, taken in a trial of the OX40 agonist ivuxolimab. The DNA of the CDR3 is TGTGCCAGCAGCTTAGGGGCCTTGCAGGCGGCCGGCTACACCTTC. Its protein is CASSLGALQAAGYTF. Using reference TRBV7-2 and TRBJ1-2 for the parts outside the CDR3, the full variable domain is GAGVSQSPSNKVTEKGKDVELRCDPISGHTALYWYRQSLGQGLEFLIYFQGNSAPDKSGLPSDRFSAERTGGSVSTLTIQRTQQEDSAVYLCASSLGALQAAGYTFGSGTRLTVV.